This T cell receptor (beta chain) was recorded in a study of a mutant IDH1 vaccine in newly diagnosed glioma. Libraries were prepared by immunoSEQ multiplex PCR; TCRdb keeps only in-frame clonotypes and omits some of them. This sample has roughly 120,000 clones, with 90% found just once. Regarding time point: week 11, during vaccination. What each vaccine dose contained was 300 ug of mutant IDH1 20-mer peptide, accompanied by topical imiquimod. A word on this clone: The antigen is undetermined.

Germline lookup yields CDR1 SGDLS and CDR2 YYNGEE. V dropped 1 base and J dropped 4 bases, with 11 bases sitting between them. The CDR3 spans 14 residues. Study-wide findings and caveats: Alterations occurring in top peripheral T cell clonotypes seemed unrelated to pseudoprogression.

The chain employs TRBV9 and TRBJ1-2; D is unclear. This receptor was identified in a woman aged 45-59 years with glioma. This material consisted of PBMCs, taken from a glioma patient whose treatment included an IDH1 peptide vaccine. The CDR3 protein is CASSVHLTGYGYTF. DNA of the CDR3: TGTGCCAGCAGCGTACACCTCACGGGCTATGGCTACACCTTC.